These T cell receptor beta chains were read from a single sample in a study of neurological immune-mediated disorders. TCRdb fed the 5' RACE reads into MiXCR, producing one record per CDR3 protein. This table holds about 62,000 distinct CDR3 sequences, 4% to 5.5% found once. Sequencing was carried out using PBMCs. The receptors here all came from a woman aged 45-59 years with multiple sclerosis. Both conserved end residues are part of each CDR3. The D gene is left open where the match is weak. Some rows have no size entry. The others give once, few or many, or a class for an expanded clone.

J,V,size,D,DNA,CDR3
TRBJ2-3,TRBV5-6,many,-,TGTGCCAGCAACGAATTGGGTAAAGATACGCAGTATTTT,CASNELGKDTQYF
TRBJ2-2,TRBV5-1,many,TRBD2,TGCGCCAGCAGCTTGGGCGGGGGATCCACCGGGGAGCTGTTTTTT,CASSLGGGSTGELFF
TRBJ1-1,TRBV20-1,many,-,TGCAGTGCTCCTGGTGGGCAAACGAACACTGAAGCTTTCTTT,CSAPGGQTNTEAFF
TRBJ2-5,TRBV2,many,-,TGTGCCAGCACCGGGGACGGACAAGAGACCCAGTACTTC,CASTGDGQETQYF
TRBJ2-5,TRBV7-2,many,-,TGTGCCAGCAGCTTAGGAGCATCACTCCAAGAGACCCAGTACTTC,CASSLGASLQETQYF
TRBJ2-2,TRBV12-3/TRBV12-4,many,TRBD2,TGTGCCAGCAGTTCCCCTAGCGGGGGAGACACCGGGGAGCTGTTTTTT,CASSSPSGGDTGELFF
TRBJ2-3,TRBV7-2,many,TRBD1,TGTGCCAGCAGCTATGGGACAGGGGGTTTGGTTACGCAGTATTTT,CASSYGTGGLVTQYF
TRBJ1-3,TRBV9,many,TRBD1,TGTGCCAGCAGCGAAAACAGGGGCCCTCTCTCTGGAAACACCATATATTTT,CASSENRGPLSGNTIYF
TRBJ1-1,TRBV7-9,many,TRBD1,TGTGCCAGCAGCTTGACAGGGGTGGGCACTGAAGCTTTCTTT,CASSLTGVGTEAFF
TRBJ1-1,TRBV24-1,many,-,TGTGCCACCGCAGAGGGGAGCAACACTGAAGCTTTCTTT,CATAEGSNTEAFF
TRBJ2-3,TRBV5-1,many,TRBD1,TGCGCCAGCAGCTTGGGGACAGGGAGAAGCACAGATACGCAGTATTTT,CASSLGTGRSTDTQYF
TRBJ2-3,TRBV13,many,TRBD2,TGTGCCAGCAGCCTCCGGACTAGCGGGCCTCTCATACAGTATTTT,CASSLRTSGPLIQYF
TRBJ2-3,TRBV18,many,-,TGTGCCAGCTCACCACGTGAGGCGCCGGATACGCAGTATTTT,CASSPREAPDTQYF
TRBJ1-3,TRBV5-1,few,-,TGCGCCAGCAGCTCGGACGCAGCTGGAAACACCATATATTTT,CASSSDAAGNTIYF
TRBJ2-3,TRBV5-1,-,-,TGCGCCAGCAGCCGGACAGTCCAACCCAGCACAGATACGCAGTATTTT,CASSRTVQPSTDTQYF
TRBJ2-2,TRBV7-2,many,TRBD2,TGTGCCAGCAGTTTAGCGGGGGGGGACACCGGGGAGCTGTTTTTT,CASSLAGGDTGELFF
TRBJ1-2,TRBV12-3/TRBV12-4,many,-,TGTGCCAGCAGTTTCAGGGGCAGGCCCCCCTATGGCTACACCTTC,CASSFRGRPPYGYTF
TRBJ2-7,TRBV5-6,many,-,TGTGCCAGCAGCTTAGCAACCTACGAGCAGTACTTC,CASSLATYEQYF
TRBJ2-1,TRBV7-8,many,TRBD1,TGTGCCAGCAGCCCTATTCCCGGGACAGAATACAATGAGCAGTTCTTC,CASSPIPGTEYNEQFF
TRBJ1-2,TRBV20-1,many,TRBD1,TGCAGTGCTAGGGGGACAGGGCAATCTGGCTACACCTTC,CSARGTGQSGYTF
TRBJ2-1,TRBV9,-,-,TGTGCCAGCAGCGTAGGAACCCTGGGGAATGAGCAGTTCTTC,CASSVGTLGNEQFF
TRBJ1-6,TRBV12-3/TRBV12-4,-,TRBD1,TGTGCCAGCAGTGACAGGGGCGGTGGTTCACCCCTCAACTTT,CASSDRGGGSPLNF
TRBJ1-3,TRBV20-1,many,-,TGCAGTGCTAGTCCGGAGTCTGGAAACACCATATATTTT,CSASPESGNTIYF
TRBJ1-6,TRBV4-3,-,-,TGCGCCAGCAGCCAAGGGGTCCGGGCCGCTAATTCACCCCTCCACTTT,CASSQGVRAANSPLHF
TRBJ1-1,TRBV4-1,few,-,TGCGCCAGCAGCCAAGAAGAGTGGAGGCGTACTGAAGCTTTCTTT,CASSQEEWRRTEAFF
TRBJ1-5,TRBV20-1,many,-,TGCAGTGCTAGAGATGGGGGGACGGGGCCCCAGCATTTT,CSARDGGTGPQHF
TRBJ2-2,TRBV15,many,TRBD2,TGTGCCACCAGCAGGAGGGGACTAGCGGGGACCGCGAACACCGGGGAGCTGTTTTTT,CATSRRGLAGTANTGELFF
TRBJ2-2,TRBV20-1,few,TRBD1,TGCAGTGCTTCAACAGGGGGCTTCACCGGGGAGCTGTTTTTT,CSASTGGFTGELFF
TRBJ2-3,TRBV6-2/TRBV6-3,many,-,TGTGCCAGCAGACCCCACGGGACCGCCAAAGGCACAGATACGCAGTATTTT,CASRPHGTAKGTDTQYF
TRBJ1-1,TRBV7-3,many,TRBD1,TGTGCCAGCAGCGCCCACCCGGGACAGTCTCCTGAAGCTTTCTTT,CASSAHPGQSPEAFF
TRBJ1-1,TRBV5-1,many,-,TGCGCCAGCAGCTTGGGGGGGGACGGCACTGAAGCTTTCTTT,CASSLGGDGTEAFF
TRBJ1-1,TRBV10-3,many,-,TGTGCCATCAGTGAGGACGATCGTGAAGCTTTCTTT,CAISEDDREAFF
TRBJ1-5,TRBV29-1,many,-,TGCAGCGTTTCAGATTCCTATAGCAATCAGCCCCAGCATTTT,CSVSDSYSNQPQHF
TRBJ1-2,TRBV27,-,-,TGTGCCAGCAAGAAGGATCGCGGCACGAGTTATGGCTACACCTTC,CASKKDRGTSYGYTF
TRBJ1-4,TRBV5-1,-,-,TGCGCCAGCGGCAAAGGGGTGGCTAATGAAAAACTGTTTTTT,CASGKGVANEKLFF
TRBJ1-1,TRBV7-2,many,-,TGTGCCAGCAGCTTAGTAGGGGGGGTAGGCACTGAAGCTTTCTTT,CASSLVGGVGTEAFF
TRBJ2-2,TRBV6-5,many,TRBD1,TGTGCCAGCAGTTACGGGACAGCTGACACCGGGGAGCTGTTTTTT,CASSYGTADTGELFF
TRBJ1-1,TRBV18,many,TRBD1,TGTGCCAGCTCACCAGAGGGACAGGGGAGTACGGCTTTCTTT,CASSPEGQGSTAFF
TRBJ2-2,TRBV7-8,few,-,TGTGCCAGCAGCAGCGACCGAGTCACCGGGGAGCTGTTTTTT,CASSSDRVTGELFF
TRBJ1-5,TRBV20-1,many,-,TGCAGTGCTAGAGATCGGACCAATCAGCCCCAGCATTTT,CSARDRTNQPQHF
TRBJ1-5,TRBV5-6,many,TRBD1,TGTGCCAGCAGCGGCGGGACAGGGAGCAATCAGCCCCAGCATTTT,CASSGGTGSNQPQHF
TRBJ2-3,TRBV5-6,many,-,TGTGCCAGCAGCCGGACGGCGGGTGGGTCAGATACGCAGTATTTT,CASSRTAGGSDTQYF
TRBJ1-1,TRBV12-3/TRBV12-4,many,-,TGTGCCAGCAGCCCTATTATTCAACTCAACACTGAAGCTTTCTTT,CASSPIIQLNTEAFF
TRBJ2-3,TRBV7-9,many,-,TGTGCCAGCAGCCCCCAGAATTCAGATACGCAGTATTTT,CASSPQNSDTQYF
TRBJ2-6,TRBV5-1,many,-,TGCGCCAGCAGCTTGGCGGACAGTAGCTCTGGGGCCAACGTCCTGACTTTC,CASSLADSSSGANVLTF
TRBJ2-1,TRBV10-3,many,-,TGTGCCATCAGTGAGTCCAGGGTTGTTGAGCAGTTCTTC,CAISESRVVEQFF
TRBJ1-4,TRBV29-1,-,-,TGCAGCGTCGCGCAGGGACGGCATAATGGAAAACTGTTTTTT,CSVAQGRHNGKLFF
TRBJ1-2,TRBV4-3,many,TRBD1,TGCGCCAGCAGCCAAGAAACAGGGGATGGCTACACCTTC,CASSQETGDGYTF
TRBJ1-6,TRBV20-1,many,TRBD1,TGCAGTGCTCGGGACAGCAATAATTCACCCCTCAACTTT,CSARDSNNSPLNF
TRBJ1-3,TRBV7-2,-,TRBD1,TGTGCCAGCAGCTCAAGGGGGCGGCACTCTGGAAAAACCATATATTTT,CASSSRGRHSGKTIYF
TRBJ2-3,TRBV7-2,many,-,TGTGCCAGCAGCGTACTAGTCTTCACAGATACGCAGTATTTT,CASSVLVFTDTQYF